The 30 T cell receptor beta chains listed next were all sequenced from one sample in a study of cytomegalovirus exposure and HLA in healthy donors. PCR employed 60 Vbeta and 13 Jbeta primers. The method was immunoSEQ multiplex PCR; TCRdb's version includes in-frame clones alone and lacks a portion of them. The sample includes 40,000 or so clones, approximately 80% of them seen just once. Material for sequencing was PBMCs. Receptors originate from a man younger than 45 in good health and CMV-seronegative.

The chain recombines TRBV9 with TRBJ2-7; D gene uncertain. Looked up from germline, CDR1 is SGDLS and CDR2 is YYNGEE. The CDR3 has 13 amino acids. V lost 2 bases to trimming and J lost 0 bases, with 6 bases between them. Here the CDR3 reads CASSVVSSYEQYF. CDR3 sequence (DNA): TGTGCCAGCAGCGTTGTGAGCTCCTACGAGCAGTACTTC. Looking up the rest from reference TRBV9 and TRBJ2-7 gives the full variable domain: DSGVTQTPKHLITATGQRVTLRCSPRSGDLSVYWYQQSLDQGLQFLIQYYNGEERAKGNILERFSAQQFPDLHSELNLSSLELGDSALYFCASSVVSSYEQYFGPGTRLTVT.

CDR3 nucleotide sequence: TGTGCCAGCAGCACCAGGGGAAGGAGAAGTGAGCAGTTCTTC. This gives the protein CASSTRGRRSEQFF. The chain combines TRBV21-1 with TRBJ2-1; no check of the table's D call, TRBD1, against the DNA was made. TRBV21-1 is listed as a pseudogene. There are 14 residues in the CDR3.

This chain connects TRBV29-1 to TRBJ1-3; D is ambiguous. V was cut by 4 bases and J by 3 bases, with 7 bases left in between. In germline, CDR1 is SQVTM, CDR2 ANQGSEA. The CDR3 has 12 residues. The CDR3 is CSVGSYGNTIYF. The DNA for the CDR3 is TGCAGCGTTGGGAGTTATGGAAACACCATATATTTT.

This clone appeared once. J is TRBJ1-1 and V is TRBV27; TRBD1 matches at 7 bases. Germline V gives CDR1 MNHEY, CDR2 SMNVEV (reference sequence). The CDR3 covers 14 residues. The trim removed 6 bases at V and 3 bases at J, leaving 7 bases unmatched. The CDR3 bases are TGTGCCAGCAGCCCTCAGGGGGTATACACTGAAGCTTTCTTT. Translating gives CASSPQGVYTEAFF.

The V and J genes are TRBV7-2 and TRBJ1-6; TRBD1 agrees at 10 bases. The CDR3 sequence is 17 residues long. Trimming cost V 5 bases and J 11 bases; bases outside gene matches: 15. Germline assignment: CDR1 SGHTA and CDR2 FQGNSA. The CDR3 region is CASSQVPGTGARAPLHF. DNA for the CDR3: TGTGCCAGCAGCCAAGTACCCGGGACAGGGGCACGGGCACCCCTCCACTTT.

The chain combines TRBV7-2 with TRBJ2-3; 12 nucleotides agree with TRBD2. Germline V gives CDR1 SGHTA, CDR2 FQGNSA. V shed 1 base, J shed 7 bases, and the junction held 6 bases outside the gene matches. The CDR3 length is 16 residues. This CDR3 is CASSLGTSGVRNTQYF. In nucleotides, the CDR3 is TGTGCCAGCAGCTTAGGGACTAGCGGGGTCCGGAATACGCAGTATTTT.

This chain links TRBV18 with TRBJ2-7, with a weak D call TRBD2 (6 bases). The germline CDR1 and CDR2 sequences are KGHSH and LQKENI. Trimming cost V 3 bases and J 2 bases, with 14 bases left between them. The CDR3 spans 15 residues. The CDR3 DNA follows: TGTGCCAGCTCACCGGAGGGCAGCAGTACCTACGAGCAGTACTTC. This gives the protein CASSPEGSSTYEQYF.

This clone has a handful of counts. This chain joins TRBV5-4 and TRBJ2-1; TRBD2 aligns across 8 bases. CDR1 is SGHNT, CDR2 YYREEE, per germline (reference sequence). The CDR3 is made up of 11 amino acids. The V segment lost 4 bases and the J segment 15 bases; nucleotides outside the gene matches: 6. CDR3 protein: CASSAGLERFF. The CDR3 nucleotides read TGTGCCAGCAGCGCGGGACTAGAGAGGTTCTTC. Full variable domain (remainder filled in from reference TRBV5-4 and TRBJ2-1): ETGVTQSPTHLIKTRGQQVTLRCSSQSGHNTVSWYQQALGQGPQFIFQYYREEENGRGNFPPRFSGLQFPNYSSELNVNALELDDSALYLCASSAGLERFFGPGTRLTVL.

The chain has TRBV7-2 and TRBJ2-1; 12 bases align to TRBD2. The CDR3 runs to 17 residues. Germline lookup yields CDR1 SGHTA and CDR2 FQGNSA. The V gene end was trimmed by 4 bases and the J gene end by 8 bases; junction bases not matched to a gene: 12. The CDR3 coding sequence is TGTGCCAGCAGCTCGTCCGGGTGGACTAGCGGGAAATATGAGCAGTTCTTC. Its translation is CASSSSGWTSGKYEQFF.

This sequence joins TRBV28 and TRBJ1-1; tentative D call: TRBD1 (5 bases). This CDR3 comprises 16 residues. Germline V gene sequence: CDR1 MDHEN, CDR2 SYDVKM. Deletions cut 0 bases from V and 2 bases from J, with 13 bases between. The CDR3 protein is CASSLWGQADNTEAFF. The CDR3 nucleotides read TGTGCCAGCAGTTTATGGGGGCAGGCGGACAACACTGAAGCTTTCTTT.

This sequence joins TRBV10-3 and TRBJ2-7, with D possibly TRBD2 on 7 matching bases. V shed 11 bases and J shed 4 bases, with 15 bases lying between them. Germline V lookup: CDR1 ENHRY, CDR2 SYGVKD. The CDR3 is 12 amino acids. In DNA form, the CDR3 reads TGTGCCGAGGGGGGGGTCAGTTACGAGCAGTACTTC. Protein product: CAEGGVSYEQYF.

In its sample, this clone was seen once. V and J are TRBV7-9 and TRBJ2-1; TRBD2 might be the D (9 bases). Between the trimmed V and J ends, which lost 5 bases and 6 bases, there was a span of 20 bases. This CDR3 spans 16 amino acids. Germline CDR1 reads SEHNR; CDR2 reads FQNEAQ (reference sequence). Here the CDR3 DNA reads TGTGCCAGCAGCCCACAGGGGGGCGGGAGGGGCAATGAGCAGTTCTTC. This codes for CASSPQGGGRGNEQFF.

V gene TRBV9 combines with J gene TRBJ2-5, with 7 nucleotides matching TRBD2. J gave up 10 bases and V 3 bases, and 15 bases lay outside the gene matches. Germline assignment: CDR1 SGDLS and CDR2 YYNGEE. The CDR3 loop spans 15 amino acids. The CDR3 is CASSADRDYLRDQYF. Here the CDR3 DNA reads TGTGCCAGCAGCGCCGACCGGGACTACCTTAGGGACCAGTACTTC.

This chain joins TRBV14 and TRBJ2-3, with D uncertain. From germline, CDR1 is SGHDN and CDR2 FVKESK. This CDR3 has 17 residues. Trimming cost V 0 bases and J 2 bases, with 15 bases left between them. The CDR3 sequence: CASSQEQALLYTDTQYF. CDR3 DNA: TGTGCCAGCAGCCAAGAACAAGCACTACTATACACAGATACGCAGTATTTT.

The CDR3 sequence: CASSLKAASYEQYF. The CDR3 DNA reads TGTGCCAGCAGCTTAAAAGCTGCCTCCTACGAGCAGTACTTC. The chain joins TRBV7-3 to TRBJ2-7; D is unresolved. The CDR3 spans 14 residues. The germline V and J ends were trimmed by 1 base and 0 bases, with 7 bases remaining between them. Looked up from germline, CDR1 is SGHTA and CDR2 is FQGTGA.

The chain recombines TRBV9 with TRBJ2-7; 11 bases align to TRBD1. V shed 4 bases and J 3 bases; nucleotides not matched to a gene: 3. From germline, CDR1 is SGDLS and CDR2 YYNGEE. The CDR3 consists of 14 residues. The CDR3 region is CASSLGTGGYEQYF. The CDR3 bases are TGTGCCAGCAGCCTGGGGACAGGGGGCTACGAGCAGTACTTC.

V is TRBV28 and J is TRBJ1-5; a weak D match, TRBD1 (5 bases). V dropped 2 bases and J dropped 1 base, with 12 bases sitting between them. CDR3 length: 16 residues. The germline V gene encodes CDR1 MDHEN and CDR2 SYDVKM. The CDR3 is CASSLHFQGSNQPQHF. The CDR3 bases are TGTGCCAGCAGTTTACATTTTCAGGGAAGCAATCAGCCCCAGCATTTT.

This clone was detected only a few times. CDR3: CASSGQGANGELFF. The CDR3 DNA reads TGTGCCAGCAGTGGACAGGGGGCTAACGGGGAGCTGTTTTTT. The genes are TRBV6-1 and TRBJ2-2; 10 bases are shared with TRBD1. V shed 4 bases and J 7 bases; nucleotides not matched to a gene: 3. The CDR3 sequence is 14 residues long. From germline, CDR1 is MNHNS and CDR2 SASEGT.

The chain combines TRBV2 with TRBJ1-1, with 8 bases matching TRBD1. Germline V gives CDR1 SNHLY, CDR2 FYNNEI. V lost 5 bases and J lost 3; bases outside the gene matches: 5. This CDR3 region has 14 residues. The CDR3: CASSRQGRDTEAFF. The CDR3 DNA reads as TGTGCCAGCAGTCGACAGGGGAGGGACACTGAAGCTTTCTTT. The full variable domain, completed using reference TRBV2 and TRBJ1-1, is EPEVTQTPSHQVTQMGQEVILRCVPISNHLYFYWYRQILGQKVEFLVSFYNNEISEKSEIFDDQFSVERPDGSNFTLKIRSTKLEDSAMYFCASSRQGRDTEAFFGQGTRLTVV.

This clone turned up a few times. The chain links TRBV5-1 to TRBJ2-1; possible D gene TRBD1, 5 bases. Trimming took 0 bases from V and 3 from J, leaving 7 bases between them. The CDR3 spans 14 residues. Germline values: CDR1 SGHRS, CDR2 YFSETQ. Here the CDR3 reads CASSLEGIYNEQFF. The CDR3 DNA reads TGCGCCAGCAGCTTGGAGGGGATCTACAATGAGCAGTTCTTC.

This chain's CDR3 is CASTPTYDTNYEQYF. CDR3 DNA sequence: TGTGCCAGCACCCCCACCTACGACACGAACTACGAGCAGTACTTC. The V gene is TRBV21-1, the J gene TRBJ2-7; the table's D call TRBD1 went unverified against the DNA. TRBV21-1 represents a pseudogene. This CDR3 spans 15 amino acids.

The chain links TRBV7-2 to TRBJ2-7; 9 nucleotides line up with TRBD1. Looked up from germline, CDR1 is SGHTA and CDR2 is FQGNSA. The CDR3 loop spans 15 amino acids. V was pared by 7 bases and J by 4 bases, with 11 bases of the junction left unmatched. In DNA form, the CDR3 reads TGTGCCAGCACCCACTCGACAGGGGGAAGGTACGAGCAGTACTTC. As protein: CASTHSTGGRYEQYF.

In its sample, this clone was seen a few times. The V gene is TRBV7-2, the J gene TRBJ1-2; no firm D call. The CDR3 is made up of 14 amino acids. Trimming shortened V by 1 base and J by 3 bases, and 9 bases separated the two germline ends. CDR1 is SGHTA and CDR2 is FQGNSA in the germline V gene. The CDR3 nucleotides are TGTGCCAGCAGCTTAGATACCACGGACTATGGCTACACCTTC. Translated, it gives CASSLDTTDYGYTF.

Of note for this clone: One end of the junction fails to match germline, which may point to a read error. The chain has TRBV7-9 and TRBJ1-5, with TRBD1 matching over 7 bases. The CDR3 consists of 15 residues. The germline V gene encodes CDR1 SEHNR and CDR2 FQNEAQ (reference sequence). The chain's CDR3 is CSSSTPGTGNQPQHF. The DNA of the CDR3 is TGTTCCAGCAGCACACCCGGGACAGGCAATCAGCCCCAGCATTTT.

The rearrangement joins TRBV2 to TRBJ2-7; 8 positions agree with TRBD1. V lost 6 bases to trimming and J lost 3 bases; unmatched junction nucleotides: 7. Germline CDR1 is SNHLY and CDR2 is FYNNEI. The CDR3 has 14 residues. The CDR3 DNA follows: TGTGCCAGCAGCGAACAGGGGGAGGTCTACGAGCAGTACTTC. It encodes CASSEQGEVYEQYF.

V is TRBV1 and J is TRBJ2-7; TRBD2 is the table's D call and was not checked against the DNA. TRBV1 is classified as a pseudogene. This CDR3 contains 14 residues. CDR3 residues: CTSSPSGSRYEQYF. For the CDR3, the DNA is TGCACCAGCAGTCCTAGCGGGAGCAGGTACGAGCAGTACTTC.

In its sample, this clone was seen once. This sequence joins TRBV28 and TRBJ1-5; possibly TRBD1 for D (6 bases). This CDR3 has 16 residues. Trimming shortened V by 6 bases and J by 0 bases, and 15 bases separated the two germline ends. Germline V lookup: CDR1 MDHEN, CDR2 SYDVKM. The CDR3 protein is CASSLTQGYSNQPQHF. In nucleotides, the CDR3 is TGTGCCAGCAGCCTAACACAGGGTTATAGCAATCAGCCCCAGCATTTT. Looking up the rest from reference TRBV28 and TRBJ1-5 gives the full variable domain: DVKVTQSSRYLVKRTGEKVFLECVQDMDHENMFWYRQDPGLGLRLIYFSYDVKMKEKGDIPEGYSVSREKKERFSLILESASTNQTSMYLCASSLTQGYSNQPQHFGDGTRLSIL.

The rearrangement uses TRBV28 and TRBJ2-7; D perhaps matches TRBD1 (5 bases). Trimming cost V 6 bases and J 5 bases, with 17 bases left between them. The CDR3 has 14 residues. The germline gives CDR1 MDHEN, CDR2 SYDVKM. CDR3 DNA sequence: TGTGCCAGCAGCTGGGGCGGTGGATTTAACGAGCAGTACTTC. It yields the protein CASSWGGGFNEQYF.

This chain links TRBV28 with TRBJ1-2; a possible D gene is TRBD1 (6 bases). The CDR3 is made up of 14 amino acids. Germline V CDR1 and CDR2: MDHEN, SYDVKM. With 6 bases removed from V and 5 bases from J, the gap between germline ends came to 16 bases. CDR3 sequence reads: CASRTRQVTYGYTF. The CDR3 bases are TGTGCCAGCAGGACCCGACAGGTTACGTATGGCTACACCTTC.

The chain has TRBV5-1 and TRBJ2-5; 7 positions agree with TRBD1. Germline V gives CDR1 SGHRS, CDR2 YFSETQ. The CDR3 spans 14 residues. V trimming: 2 bases; J trimming: 5 bases; junction bases outside the gene matches: 6. The CDR3 here is CASSLGGLHETQYF. CDR3 sequence (DNA): TGCGCCAGCAGCTTAGGGGGCCTCCACGAGACCCAGTACTTC.